The 11 T cell receptor beta chains below were found in one sample sequenced in a study of regulatory dendritic cells for organ transplantation (dated by TCRdb to the late 2010s). The library was prepared using the immunoSEQ multiplex PCR assay. What TCRdb holds here is the immuneACCESS table cut down to in-frame rearrangements. Part of the clones is not present; checked against another copy, under half of the missing clones reflect an unresolved V gene, and the others are unexplained. Across this sample there are 7,500 to 8,500 clones, with 65% to 75% seen only once. The leading ten clones occupy less than 4% of the sample. Sorted T cell subsets were CFSE-labeled and co-cultured for approximately 5 days with allogeneic regulatory or mature dendritic cells at a 1:10 DC:T ratio. The antigens these receptors bind are not known. The sequencing sample was made of memory CD4+ T cells from blood cultured with dendritic cells. This specimen's cell subset or site label, interpreted: CD45RO+ memory T cells. The receptors shown here come from a human donor in good health.

The rearrangement links TRBV27 to TRBJ2-5; tentatively, D is TRBD1 (6 bases). Germline loops: CDR1 MNHEY, CDR2 SMNVEV (reference sequence). This CDR3 comprises 16 residues. The ends were cut back, 5 bases at V and 5 bases at J, with 21 bases in the middle. CDR3 residues: CASSGRGGNFRETQYF. Written as DNA, the CDR3 is TGTGCCAGCAGTGGACGAGGGGGAAATTTTAGGGAGACCCAGTACTTC.

This clone appeared once. CDR3 in amino acids: CASSESGRDEQFF. CDR3 DNA sequence: TGTGCCAGCAGTGAAAGCGGCAGAGATGAGCAGTTCTTC. J is TRBJ2-1 and V is TRBV6-1; D may be TRBD2 (5 bases). Trimming shortened V by 2 bases and J by 8 bases, and 10 bases separated the two germline ends. There are 13 residues in the CDR3. Germline lookup yields CDR1 MNHNS and CDR2 SASEGT.

This clone showed up just a few times. The rearrangement joins TRBV5-4 to TRBJ2-1; weak D call: TRBD2 (5 bases). The CDR3 is made up of 18 amino acids. V was cut by 1 base and J by 0 bases, with 17 bases left in between. Germline CDR1 and CDR2: SGHNT and YYREEE (reference sequence). Here the CDR3 DNA reads TGTGCCAGCAGCTTGTTATCGGCGGCGGGTAGCTCCTACAATGAGCAGTTCTTC. Translating gives CASSLLSAAGSSYNEQFF.

V is TRBV27 and J is TRBJ2-7, with a weak D call TRBD1 (6 bases). V dropped 3 bases and J dropped 3 bases, with 12 bases sitting between them. Germline assignment: CDR1 MNHEY and CDR2 SMNVEV (reference sequence). The CDR3 is made up of 14 amino acids. Here the CDR3 reads CASSFSDSNYEQYF. CDR3 nucleotide sequence: TGTGCCAGCAGTTTCTCGGACAGCAACTACGAGCAGTACTTC.

This clone is judged medium-sized. The V call is TRBV6-4, the J call TRBJ2-1; D remains unclear. Germline V CDR1 and CDR2: MRHNA, SNTAGT. The CDR3 contains 15 residues. The V end lost 1 base, the J end lost 0 bases, and 7 bases lay between the germline ends. The chain's CDR3 is CASSDCPSSYNEQFF. The CDR3 region has the DNA TGTGCCAGCAGTGACTGCCCGAGCTCCTACAATGAGCAGTTCTTC.

The CDR3 here is CASSPQRGRVNYGYTF. CDR3 coding DNA: TGTGCCAGCAGCCCACAAAGGGGCAGGGTGAACTATGGCTACACCTTC. The chain joins TRBV5-4 to TRBJ1-2, with D possibly TRBD1 on 5 matching bases. Per the germline V gene, CDR1 is SGHNT and CDR2 is YYREEE (reference sequence). V dropped 4 bases and J dropped 2 bases, with 18 bases sitting between them. This CDR3 comprises 16 residues.

The chain links TRBV2 to TRBJ2-7; 11 positions agree with TRBD1. The CDR3 totals 13 residues. J was trimmed by 10 bases and V by 10 bases; bases with no gene match: 12. Germline CDR1 and CDR2: SNHLY and FYNNEI. The CDR3 region is CATTFGTGGVQYF. CDR3 coding DNA: TGTGCCACCACCTTTGGGACAGGGGGTGTCCAGTACTTC.

This clone was seen a single time. The V call is TRBV7-9, the J call TRBJ2-3; D is possibly TRBD2 (5 bases). Trimming removed 3 bases at V and 0 bases at J, with 10 bases between. The germline gives CDR1 SEHNR, CDR2 FQNEAQ (reference sequence). The CDR3 runs to 15 residues. This chain's CDR3 is CASSFSSGSTDTQYF. CDR3 nucleotides: TGTGCCAGCAGCTTTTCTTCGGGGAGCACAGATACGCAGTATTTT.

The gene calls are TRBV4-1 and TRBJ2-7; 10 bases align to TRBD1. The CDR3 length is 15 residues. Trimming cost V 0 bases and J 9 bases; bases outside gene matches: 8. Germline V gene data show CDR1 as MGHRA and CDR2 as YSYEKL. CDR3 sequence (DNA): TGCGCCAGCAGCCAAGATTCCGGGGGGACAGGGGTGCAGTACTTC. Amino acid sequence: CASSQDSGGTGVQYF.

The chain recombines TRBV7-2 with TRBJ2-2; perhaps TRBD1 as D (5 bases). CDR1 and CDR2 (germline): SGHTA, FQGNSA. V was cut by 3 bases and J by 6 bases, with 14 bases left in between. The CDR3 has 15 amino acids. In DNA form, the CDR3 reads TGTGCCAGCAGCTTGGACATCCCTAGGGCCGGGGAGCTGTTTTTT. Amino acids: CASSLDIPRAGELFF. Combining the CDR3 with reference TRBV7-2 and TRBJ2-2 gives the whole variable domain GAGVSQSPSNKVTEKGKDVELRCDPISGHTALYWYRQSLGQGLEFLIYFQGNSAPDKSGLPSDRFSAERTGGSVSTLTIQRTQQEDSAVYLCASSLDIPRAGELFFGEGSRLTVL.

This clone was observed a single time. This chain joins TRBV5-1 and TRBJ2-1; D might be TRBD2 (6 bases). CDR3 length: 13 residues. Per germline, CDR1 SGHRS and CDR2 YFSETQ. Trimming removed 0 bases from V and 9 bases from J, with 10 bases in between. CDR3 nucleotides: TGCGCCAGCAGCTTGGAAGGAGGGAGTGAGCAGTTCTTC. Amino acids: CASSLEGGSEQFF. The variable domain in full, completed from reference TRBV5-1 and TRBJ2-1, reads KAGVTQTPRYLIKTRGQQVTLSCSPISGHRSVSWYQQTPGQGLQFLFEYFSETQRNKGNFPGRFSGRQFSNSRSEMNVSTLELGDSALYLCASSLEGGSEQFFGPGTRLTVL.